The text below deals with one T cell receptor (beta chain). CDR1 is SGHDT, CDR2 YYEEEE, per germline. The length of the CDR3 is 14 residues. With 0 bases removed from V and 3 bases from J, the gap between germline ends came to 9 bases. Patients of the Seattle cohort, enrolled during active infection, were followed longitudinally. Original processing methods: Amplification from reference gene primers served as the basis for estimated nucleated cell counts. Data came from immunoSEQ multiplex PCR; TCRdb stores just in-frame clones and leaves some out. The V and J calls and clone size are taken from that table; D and trimming were inferred from the DNA. This table holds some 290,000 clones, around 92% found once. The record originates from a study of blood T cell repertoires in COVID-19. At the level of the study: COVID-19 samples from acute and convalescent phases originated in the United States, Italy and Spain. T cells, B-cell-depleted T cells, or PBMCs provided the cDNA or gDNA that served as material.

The J gene is TRBJ1-1, the V gene TRBV5-6, with no clear D. Material for sequencing was peripheral blood. This clonotype originated in a woman in her 30s with COVID-19, enrolled during active disease. The CDR3 region is CASSLVASDTEAFF. The CDR3 nucleotides are TGTGCCAGCAGCTTGGTGGCCAGTGACACTGAAGCTTTCTTT.